This T cell receptor (beta chain) comes out of a study of cytomegalovirus exposure and HLA in healthy donors. Unrecorded immune exposure was likely among donors, who were nominally healthy when sampled. The length of the CDR3 is 15 residues. Per germline, CDR1 MNHEY and CDR2 SVGAGI. V shed 0 bases and J 4 bases; nucleotides not matched to a gene: 5. The PCR had 60 Vbeta and 13 Jbeta primers. Clones were read by immunoSEQ multiplex PCR, and TCRdb kept only the in-frame ones, dropping some. The sample lists around 190,000 clones; approximately 86% were seen once. The sequenced material came from PBMCs. The rearrangement links TRBV6-5 to TRBJ1-2; 7 bases are shared with TRBD1. This clonotype was sampled from a woman under 30 in good health and CMV-seronegative. The CDR3 region has the DNA TGTGCCAGCAGTTACTCCCGGACAGGAAGCTATGGCTACACCTTC. Amino acids: CASSYSRTGSYGYTF.